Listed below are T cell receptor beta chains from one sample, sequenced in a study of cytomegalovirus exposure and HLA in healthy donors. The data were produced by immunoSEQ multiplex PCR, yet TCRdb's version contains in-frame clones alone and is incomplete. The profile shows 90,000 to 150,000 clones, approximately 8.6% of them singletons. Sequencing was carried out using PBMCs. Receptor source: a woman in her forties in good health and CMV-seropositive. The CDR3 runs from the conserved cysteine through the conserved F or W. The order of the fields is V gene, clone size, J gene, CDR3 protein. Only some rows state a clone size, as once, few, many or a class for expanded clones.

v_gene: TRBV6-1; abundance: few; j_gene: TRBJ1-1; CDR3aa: CASTLDRLNTEAFF
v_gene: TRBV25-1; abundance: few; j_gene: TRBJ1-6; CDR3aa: CASSARGADSPLHF
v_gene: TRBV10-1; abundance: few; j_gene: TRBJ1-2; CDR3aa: CASMGLPTNYGYTF
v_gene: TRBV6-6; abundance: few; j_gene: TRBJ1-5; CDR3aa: CASSYSPAVEPQHF
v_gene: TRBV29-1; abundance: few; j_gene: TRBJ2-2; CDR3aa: CSVGAGVAGELFF
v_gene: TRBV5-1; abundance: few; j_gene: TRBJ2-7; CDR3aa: CASSRSGQGSYEQYF
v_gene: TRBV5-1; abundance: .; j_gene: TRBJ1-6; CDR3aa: CASSLGLGQGNSPLHF
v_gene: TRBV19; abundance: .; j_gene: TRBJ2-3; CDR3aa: CASNSGGWGDTQYF
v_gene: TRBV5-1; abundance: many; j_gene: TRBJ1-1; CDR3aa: CASSLGGVETEAFF
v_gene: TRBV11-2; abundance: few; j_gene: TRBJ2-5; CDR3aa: CASSSRGVEQETQYF
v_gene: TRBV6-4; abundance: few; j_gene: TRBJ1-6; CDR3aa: CASSAGGSDSPLHF
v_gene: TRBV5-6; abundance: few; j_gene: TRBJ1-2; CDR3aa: CASSTWTVGQFVGYTF
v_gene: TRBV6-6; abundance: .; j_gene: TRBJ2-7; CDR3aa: CASSYSTSGGQYF
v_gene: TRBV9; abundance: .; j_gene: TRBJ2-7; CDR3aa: CASSASMGSFYEQYF
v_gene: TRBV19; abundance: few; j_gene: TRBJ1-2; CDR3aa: CASSASTVTNYGYTF
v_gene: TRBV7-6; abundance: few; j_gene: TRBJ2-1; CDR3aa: CASGRAHNEQFF
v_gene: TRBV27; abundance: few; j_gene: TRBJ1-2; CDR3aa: CASSLFEGDYGYTF
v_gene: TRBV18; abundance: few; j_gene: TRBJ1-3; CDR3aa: CASSPRESGNTIYF
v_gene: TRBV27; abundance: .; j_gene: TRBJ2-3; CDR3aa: CASSPGGGVGGTQYF
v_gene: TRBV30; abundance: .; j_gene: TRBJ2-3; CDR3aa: CAWSRGSGGTDTQYF
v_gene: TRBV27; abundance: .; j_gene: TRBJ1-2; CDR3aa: CASREGRDYGYTF
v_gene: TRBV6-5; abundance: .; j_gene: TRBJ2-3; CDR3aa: CASSSPTWANTDTQYF